This TCR beta chain was sequenced during a study of cytomegalovirus exposure and HLA in healthy donors. Overall study results and limits: It was reportedly the case that the classifier diagnosed cytomegalovirus status with high specificity and sensitivity. Researchers catalogued roughly 170 TCR beta chains as cytomegalovirus-associated. While the bulk of TCR sequences proved rare, some public TCRs turned up in many donors.

Libraries were prepared by immunoSEQ multiplex PCR; TCRdb keeps only in-frame clonotypes and omits some of them. The table lists about 150,000 clones, 85% to 90% of them singletons. In the case of this clone: What it binds is unknown.

CDR1 is MDHEN and CDR2 is SYDVKM in the germline V gene. J gave up 3 bases and V 5 bases, and 13 bases lay outside the gene matches. The CDR3 contains 16 residues. The chain combines TRBV28 with TRBJ2-7; 7 nucleotides line up with TRBD1. The TCR sequence derives from a woman under 30 in good health and CMV-seropositive. The sample was PBMCs. DNA for the CDR3: TGTGCCAGCAGTCAGAACAGGGGAAGGGGGTACTACGAGCAGTACTTC. Translated: CASSQNRGRGYYEQYF.